This entry lists 20 T cell receptor beta chains sequenced from one sample in a study of T-cell reconstitution after alpha-beta-depleted transplantation in children. Unique molecular identifiers were used to barcode this TCRbeta library. TCRdb called the PCR reads again in MiXCR, with one record for every CDR3 protein. This table has 200,000 to 250,000 distinct CDR3 sequences, approximately 8% appearing once. The sequences come from PBMCs, mostly from graft donor cells, collected 360 days after TCRalphabeta/CD19-depleted stem cell transplant. The receptors originated from a male patient aged 2 to 10 who had a stem cell transplant for acute myeloid leukemia, so the T cells may come from the graft donor.

This clonotype was counted a few times. V is TRBV6-1 and J is TRBJ2-3; D not certain. The CDR3 contains 13 residues. Trimming cost V 1 base and J 5 bases, with 7 bases left between them. The germline V gene encodes CDR1 MNHNS and CDR2 SASEGT. CDR3 DNA sequence: TGTGCCAGCAGTGAAGTCCCCAGAGATACGCAGTATTTT. Translation: CASSEVPRDTQYF.

This clonotype was seen a handful of times. The rearrangement links TRBV2 to TRBJ1-1; the D is unclear. This CDR3 has 13 amino acids. The V gene lost 4 bases and the J gene lost 2 bases, with 8 bases spanning the gap. Germline lookup yields CDR1 SNHLY and CDR2 FYNNEI. The chain's CDR3 is CASSVDTNTEAFF. CDR3 nucleotides: TGTGCCAGCAGTGTAGACACAAACACTGAAGCTTTCTTT.

V gene TRBV30 combines with J gene TRBJ2-7, with TRBD2 identical over 8 bases. The CDR3 has 15 amino acids. The germline V gene encodes CDR1 GTSNPN and CDR2 SVGIG (reference sequence). With 3 bases clipped from V and 2 bases from J, the junction kept 9 bases outside the gene matches. The CDR3 here is CAWSSIHGRAYEQYF. The CDR3 nucleotides read TGTGCCTGGAGCTCTATCCACGGGAGGGCCTACGAGCAGTACTTC.

CDR3 amino acids: CSVRYWEGSYNEQFF. The CDR3 nucleotides are TGCAGCGTCCGTTATTGGGAGGGTAGCTACAATGAGCAGTTCTTC. The chain joins TRBV29-1 to TRBJ2-1; 7 nucleotides agree with TRBD2. The germline CDR1 and CDR2 sequences are SQVTM and ANQGSEA. This CDR3 region has 15 residues. The junction had 11 bases not matched to a gene; V was cut back by 6 bases and J by 3 bases.

This clonotype has at least ten counts. This chain connects TRBV7-6 to TRBJ2-5; D is perhaps TRBD1 (6 bases). Germline V lookup: CDR1 SGHVS, CDR2 FNYEAQ. This CDR3 is built from 16 residues. Trimming left V 1 base short and J 5 bases short, with 17 bases between. The DNA for the CDR3 is TGTGCCAGCAGCTTAGTCAGCGCCAGGGGTTCGGAGACCCAGTACTTC. Translating it yields CASSLVSARGSETQYF.

A remark on this clonotype: No conserved phenylalanine or tryptophan is present at the end of the CDR3, so a read error is the likely explanation. This chain links TRBV20-1 with TRBJ1-4, with 11 bases lining up with TRBD1. The CDR3 spans 15 residues. The germline CDR1 and CDR2 sequences are DFQATT and SNEGSKA (reference sequence). Unmatched junction bases numbered 2, after V lost 5 bases and J lost 0 bases. The CDR3: CSALDRGPTNEKLFS. In DNA, the CDR3 is TGCAGTGCTCTGGACAGGGGGCCAACTAATGAAAAACTGTTTTCT.

In its sample, this clonotype was seen many times. The rearrangement joins TRBV5-1 to TRBJ2-2; D is undetermined. The CDR3 has 14 amino acids. V was shortened by 4 bases and J by 1 base, with 8 bases between the two germline ends. Per the germline V gene, CDR1 is SGHRS and CDR2 is YFSETQ. Written as DNA, the CDR3 is TGCGCCAGCAGCCACCCCCAGAACACCGGGGAGCTGTTTTTT. Protein product: CASSHPQNTGELFF.

This clonotype was detected many times. The chain recombines TRBV25-1 with TRBJ2-2, with D perhaps matching TRBD1 or TRBD2 (6 bases each). Germline-derived CDR1 and CDR2 are MGHDK and SYGVNS. V shed 6 bases and J shed 1 base, with 18 bases lying between them. This CDR3 contains 17 residues. DNA of the CDR3: TGTGCCAGCAGCCCCTCTAGGGGGGCGGGGAACACCGGGGAGCTGTTTTTT. This gives the protein CASSPSRGAGNTGELFF.

This clonotype was observed many times. CDR3 DNA sequence: TGTGCCAGCAGCTTGTCTTTCGGGCAGGGAACGTACGAGCAGTACGTC. Protein sequence: CASSLSFGQGTYEQYV. The V and J genes are TRBV5-6 and TRBJ2-7; D might be TRBD1 (5 bases). This CDR3 comprises 16 residues. V lost 1 base and J lost 4, with 18 bases in between. Germline V gene data show CDR1 as SGHDT and CDR2 as YYEEEE.

This clonotype was seen ten or more times. This chain connects TRBV12-3 or TRBV12-4 to TRBJ2-2; D unclear. This CDR3 is built from 11 residues. V gave up 9 bases and J gave up 8 bases, with 10 bases separating them. DNA for the CDR3: TGTGCCAGTCTTCGGCGAGGGGAGCTGTTTTTT. Its protein is CASLRRGELFF.

The rearrangement uses TRBV10-3 and TRBJ2-3; the D is unclear. The CDR3 consists of 14 residues. The germline V gene encodes CDR1 ENHRY and CDR2 SYGVKD. V was trimmed by 6 bases and J by 2 bases, leaving 12 bases between them. The CDR3 here is CAISPTQLTDTQYF. The DNA of the CDR3 is TGTGCCATCAGCCCGACGCAACTCACAGATACGCAGTATTTT.

This clonotype was detected many times. This rearrangement joins TRBV29-1 to TRBJ2-7; unclear D gene. Germline values: CDR1 SQVTM, CDR2 ANQGSEA. The germline V and J ends were trimmed by 5 bases and 0 bases, with 11 bases remaining between them. This CDR3 has 13 amino acids. In nucleotides, the CDR3 is TGCAGCGTTTCCCTTGGCAGCTCCTACGAGCAGTACTTC. It translates to CSVSLGSSYEQYF.

The chain combines TRBV6-6 with TRBJ1-2; D not certain. This CDR3 is 12 amino acids long. The germline gives CDR1 MNHNY, CDR2 SVGAGI (reference sequence). The V gene lost 0 bases and the J gene lost 4 bases, with 3 bases spanning the gap. The CDR3 here is CASSYSSYGYTF. CDR3 coding DNA: TGTGCCAGCAGTTACTCATCCTATGGCTACACCTTC.

The chain joins TRBV6-2 or TRBV6-3 to TRBJ2-6; no clear D. Trimming shortened V by 6 bases and J by 2 bases, and 14 bases separated the two germline ends. Germline V gene data show CDR1 as MNHEY and CDR2 as SVGEGT. The CDR3 totals 16 residues. CDR3 in amino acids: CASSNDRSPGANVLTF. In DNA, the CDR3 is TGTGCCAGCAGCAACGACCGATCCCCTGGGGCCAACGTCCTGACTTTC.

This clonotype appeared many times. The chain uses TRBV12-5 and TRBJ1-1; perhaps TRBD1 as D (6 bases). The length of the CDR3 is 15 residues. Germline V gives CDR1 LGHNT, CDR2 FRNRAP. Trimming shortened V by 3 bases and J by 7 bases, and 18 bases separated the two germline ends. The CDR3 is CASGFGTHSGDEAFF. For the CDR3, the DNA is TGTGCTAGTGGTTTTGGTACGCACTCAGGGGATGAAGCTTTCTTT. The full variable domain, rest sourced from reference TRBV12-5 and TRBJ1-1, is DARVTQTPRHKVTEMGQEVTMRCQPILGHNTVFWYRQTMMQGLELLAYFRNRAPLDDSGMPKDRFSAEMPDATLATLKIQPSEPRDSAVYFCASGFGTHSGDEAFFGQGTRLTVV.

V is TRBV15 and J is TRBJ2-1; D remains ambiguous. Germline-derived CDR1 and CDR2 are LNHNV and YYDKDF (reference sequence). V gave up 6 bases and J gave up 6 bases, with 6 bases separating them. This CDR3 is 11 amino acids long. The CDR3 sequence is CATSLGNEQFF. The CDR3 DNA reads TGTGCCACCAGTCTCGGCAATGAGCAGTTCTTC.

There are many counts of this clonotype. The chain couples TRBV5-1 to TRBJ2-1; perhaps TRBD1 as D (5 bases). Germline V CDR1 and CDR2: SGHRS, YFSETQ. The CDR3 contains 13 residues. V was trimmed by 4 bases and J by 10 bases, leaving 15 bases between them. CDR3 DNA: TGCGCCAGCAGCCTTAGGGGTGGATTGGAGCAGTTCTTC. Encoded protein: CASSLRGGLEQFF.

Many counts were recorded for this clonotype. J is TRBJ1-3 and V is TRBV28; D is ambiguous. The ends were cut back, 2 bases at V and 1 base at J, with 6 bases in the middle. Germline-derived CDR1 and CDR2 are MDHEN and SYDVKM. This CDR3 contains 14 residues. The CDR3 sequence is CASSLRQSGNTIYF. The CDR3 nucleotides read TGTGCCAGCAGTTTACGCCAATCTGGAAACACCATATATTTT.

This clonotype was seen more than once but under ten times. The V and J genes are TRBV6-1 and TRBJ2-1; D is unresolved. The length of the CDR3 is 15 residues. Germline V gene lookup returns CDR1 MNHNS and CDR2 SASEGT. V was clipped by 6 bases and J by 0 bases, with 12 bases between them. The CDR3 sequence is CASRSRGSSYNEQFF. The CDR3 bases are TGTGCCAGCAGGTCCCGAGGTAGCTCCTACAATGAGCAGTTCTTC.

This clonotype was seen ten or more times. The chain recombines TRBV12-3 or TRBV12-4 with TRBJ2-3; D gene uncertain. Trimming stripped 2 bases from V and 4 bases from J, with 7 bases between. This CDR3 has 13 amino acids. The CDR3 spells CASSLRNSDTQYF. The CDR3, as DNA: TGTGCCAGCAGTTTACGGAACTCAGATACGCAGTATTTT.